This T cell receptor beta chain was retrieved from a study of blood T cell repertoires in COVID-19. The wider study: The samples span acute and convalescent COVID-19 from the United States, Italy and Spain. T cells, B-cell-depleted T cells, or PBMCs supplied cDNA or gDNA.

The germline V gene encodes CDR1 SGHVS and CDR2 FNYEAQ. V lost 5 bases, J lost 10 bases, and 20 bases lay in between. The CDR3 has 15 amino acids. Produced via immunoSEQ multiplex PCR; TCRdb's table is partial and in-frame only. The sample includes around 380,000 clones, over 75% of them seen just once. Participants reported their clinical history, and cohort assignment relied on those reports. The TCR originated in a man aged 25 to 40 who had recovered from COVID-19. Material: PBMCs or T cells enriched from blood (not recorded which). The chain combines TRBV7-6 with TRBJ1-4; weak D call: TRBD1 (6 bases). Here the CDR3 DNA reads TGTGCCAGCAGCACGCTAGACAGGCCACCGGCAAAACTGTTTTTT. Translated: CASSTLDRPPAKLFF.